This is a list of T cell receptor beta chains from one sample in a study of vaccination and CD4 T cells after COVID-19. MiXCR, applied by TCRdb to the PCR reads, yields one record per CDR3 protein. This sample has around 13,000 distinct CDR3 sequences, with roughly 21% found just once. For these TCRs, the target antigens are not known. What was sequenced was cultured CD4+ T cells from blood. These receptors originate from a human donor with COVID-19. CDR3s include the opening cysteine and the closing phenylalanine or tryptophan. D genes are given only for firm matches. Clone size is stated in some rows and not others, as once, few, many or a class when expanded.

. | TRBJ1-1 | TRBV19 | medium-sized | TGTGCCAGTAGTCCACGAATGAACACTGAAGCTTTCTTT | CASSPRMNTEAFF
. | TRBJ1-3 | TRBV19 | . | TGTGCCAGTATCGAGTTCGGGGTTGGAAACACCATATATTTT | CASIEFGVGNTIYF
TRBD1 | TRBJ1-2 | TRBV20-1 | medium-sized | TGCAGTGCTAGGAGACAGGGGAACTATGGCTACACCTTC | CSARRQGNYGYTF
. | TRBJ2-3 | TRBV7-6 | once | TGTGCCGGCAGCTTAGTTTCGGGGGATGACACAGATACGCAGTATTTT | CAGSLVSGDDTDTQYF
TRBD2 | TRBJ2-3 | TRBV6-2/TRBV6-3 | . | TGTGCCAGCAGTTACCGGGTCGCTGGGACTAGCGGGGGGCTTGGTGATACGCAGTATTTT | CASSYRVAGTSGGLGDTQYF
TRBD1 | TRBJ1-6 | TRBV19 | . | TGTGCCAGTAGTATGCAGGGGGTGGAGAGGTCACCCCTCCACTTT | CASSMQGVERSPLHF
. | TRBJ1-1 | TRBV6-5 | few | TGTGCCAGCAGTTACCCGAACACTGAAGCTTTCTTT | CASSYPNTEAFF
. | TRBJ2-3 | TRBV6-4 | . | TGTGCCAGCAGTGTAGGAAGCACAGATACGCAGTATTTT | CASSVGSTDTQYF
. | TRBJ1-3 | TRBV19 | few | TGTGCCTGCCGGGGCCAGCCCTCTGGAAACACCATATATTTT | CACRGQPSGNTIYF
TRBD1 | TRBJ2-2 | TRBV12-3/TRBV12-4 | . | TGTGCCAGCAGCCCTAAAGGACAGGGGAACACCGGGGAGCTGTTTTTT | CASSPKGQGNTGELFF
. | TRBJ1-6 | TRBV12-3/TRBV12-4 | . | TGTGCCAGCAGTCCACCGACAAAGGTTTCCCTCCACTTT | CASSPPTKVSLHF
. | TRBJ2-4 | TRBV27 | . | TGTGTCAGCAGTTTAGGGGGGCAGGGGGCCAAAAACATTCAGTACTTC | CVSSLGGQGAKNIQYF
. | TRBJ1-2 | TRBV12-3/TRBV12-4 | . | TGTGCCAGCAGTCTACCTTATGGCTACACCTTC | CASSLPYGYTF
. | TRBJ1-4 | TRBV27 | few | TGTGCCAGCGCCCTGATCACCCCGACTCCGGAAAAACTGTTTTTT | CASALITPTPEKLFF
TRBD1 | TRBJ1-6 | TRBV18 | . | TGTGCCAGCTCCCCGACAGGGGCCAATAATTCACCCCTCCACTTT | CASSPTGANNSPLHF
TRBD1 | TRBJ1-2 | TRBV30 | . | TGTGCCTGGAGTGTACTGACAGGGGTCTATGGCTACACCTTC | CAWSVLTGVYGYTF
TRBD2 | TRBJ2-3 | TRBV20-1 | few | TGCAGTGCCCCCCCCGGGCTAGCGGGGAGCACAGATACGCAGTATTTT | CSAPPGLAGSTDTQYF
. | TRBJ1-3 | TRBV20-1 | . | TGCAGTGCTAGAGATCAAGGCAGGGGTGACTCTGGAAACACCATATATTTT | CSARDQGRGDSGNTIYF
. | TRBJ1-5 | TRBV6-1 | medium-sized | TGTGCCAGCAGTGAACGTAGTGGTAGGGGAAGTCAGCCCCAGCATTTT | CASSERSGRGSQPQHF
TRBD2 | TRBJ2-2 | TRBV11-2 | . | TGTGCCAGCAGCTTAGTACTAGCGGGGAGGAACACCGGGGAGCTGTTTTTT | CASSLVLAGRNTGELFF
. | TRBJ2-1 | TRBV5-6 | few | TGTGCCAGCAGCCGAGGGGACGCCGGAGGTAATGAGCAGTTCTTC | CASSRGDAGGNEQFF
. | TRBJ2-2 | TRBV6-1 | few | TGTGCCAGCAGTGGTCAGCACACCGGGGAGCTGTTTTTT | CASSGQHTGELFF
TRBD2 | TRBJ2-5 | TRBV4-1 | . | TGCGCCAGCAGCCCCTCGCGGGGGGGATGGGAGACCCAGTACTTC | CASSPSRGGWETQYF
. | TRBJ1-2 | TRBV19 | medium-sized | TGTGCCTCAGGGAGGTCCCCAGACCACTATGGCTACACCTTC | CASGRSPDHYGYTF
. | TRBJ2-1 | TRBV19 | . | TGTGCCAGTAGTGGGGGTGGCGGGGCCCCGGGTTTTGAGCAGTTCTTC | CASSGGGGAPGFEQFF
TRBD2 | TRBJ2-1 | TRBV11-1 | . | TGTGCCAGCAGCTTAGGCGCTGCGGGGGGATACAATGAGCAGTTCTTC | CASSLGAAGGYNEQFF
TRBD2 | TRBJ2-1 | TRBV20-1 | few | TGCAGTGCCGAGCGGGGGGCCCCCAATGAGCAGTTCTTC | CSAERGAPNEQFF
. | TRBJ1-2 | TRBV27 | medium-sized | TGTGCCAGCTCCGGAGGTAGGGTTAATGGCTACACCTTC | CASSGGRVNGYTF
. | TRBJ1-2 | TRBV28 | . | TGTGCCAGCAGTTTTGAAAGGATAACAGTGTACGGCTACACCTTC | CASSFERITVYGYTF
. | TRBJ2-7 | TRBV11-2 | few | TGTGCCAGCAGCTCGGTGGGCCCCTACGAGCAGTACTTC | CASSSVGPYEQYF
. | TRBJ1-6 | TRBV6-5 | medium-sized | TGTGCCAGCAGTTTCCAGGGGTCACCCCTCCACTTT | CASSFQGSPLHF
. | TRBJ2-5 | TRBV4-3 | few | TGCGCCAGCAGCCAAGAACCCAGTAGAGGACAGACCCAGTACTTC | CASSQEPSRGQTQYF
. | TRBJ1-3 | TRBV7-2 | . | TGTGCCAGCAGCTTAGATCCCTGGGGCGGTGGAAACACCATATATTTT | CASSLDPWGGGNTIYF
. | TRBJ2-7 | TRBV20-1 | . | TGCAGTGCTAGAGATTTCTGGCAGGCCTCCTACGAGCAGTACTTC | CSARDFWQASYEQYF
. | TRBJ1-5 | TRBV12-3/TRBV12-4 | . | TGTGCCAGCAGAACAGATAGCAATCAGCCCCAGCATTTT | CASRTDSNQPQHF
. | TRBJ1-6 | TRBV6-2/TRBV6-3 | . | TGTGCCAGCAGTTACCTGCGGGGAGATTCACCCCTCCACTTT | CASSYLRGDSPLHF
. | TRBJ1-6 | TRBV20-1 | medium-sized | TGCAGTGCTCCCTCGACAGTCCCCGTTAGCTCCTATAATTCACCCCTCCACTTT | CSAPSTVPVSSYNSPLHF
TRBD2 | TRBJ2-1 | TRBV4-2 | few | TGTGCCAGCAGCCAAGGTGCGGGGGACGTCGACAATGAGCAGTTCTTC | CASSQGAGDVDNEQFF
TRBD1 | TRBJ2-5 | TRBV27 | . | TGTGCCAGGGACAGGGGTCGAGAGACCCAGTACTTC | CARDRGRETQYF
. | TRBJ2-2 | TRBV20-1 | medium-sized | TGCAGTGCTAGGACAGGGCGGGGGAACACCGGGGAGCTGTTTTTT | CSARTGRGNTGELFF
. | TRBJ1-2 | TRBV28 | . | TGTGCCAGCAGTGGATACCGGACGGGATTTCTAGCTAACTATGGCTACACCTTC | CASSGYRTGFLANYGYTF
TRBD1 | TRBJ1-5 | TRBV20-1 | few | TGCAGTGCCTCCCGACAGGGGAAGGCCGATCAGCCCCAGCATTTT | CSASRQGKADQPQHF
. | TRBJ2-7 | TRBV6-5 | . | TGTGCCAGCACTTACAGGGATGGGGCCTACGAGCAGTACTTC | CASTYRDGAYEQYF
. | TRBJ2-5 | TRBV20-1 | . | TGCAGTGCCTCACCCCTGCAGGTCGGTCGACAAGAGACCCAGTACTTC | CSASPLQVGRQETQYF
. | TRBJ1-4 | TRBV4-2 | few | TGTGCCAGCAGCCAGGTGGCGGGGGAAAAACTGTTTTTT | CASSQVAGEKLFF
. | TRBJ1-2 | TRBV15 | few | TGTGCCACCAGCAGAGAAGATCGTCTTGCTGGCTACACCTTC | CATSREDRLAGYTF
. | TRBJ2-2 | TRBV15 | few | TGTGCCACCAGCAGAGACAGGGGCGGAACCGGGGAGCTGTTTTTT | CATSRDRGGTGELFF
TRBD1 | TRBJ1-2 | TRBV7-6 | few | TGTGCCAGCAGCACAGGGACAGGGCTAGGGTATGGCTACACCTTC | CASSTGTGLGYGYTF
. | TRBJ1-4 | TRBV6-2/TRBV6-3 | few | TGTGCCAGCACCCGGGACGGACGTGAAAAACTGTTTTTT | CASTRDGREKLFF
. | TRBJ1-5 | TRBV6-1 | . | TGTGCCAGCAGTGAGAGCACAGGGCGGGTCAATCAGCCCCAGCATTTT | CASSESTGRVNQPQHF